This T cell receptor beta chain comes out of a study of shared clonotypes between healthy human individuals. Findings and caveats of the study: Clonotypes that were shared across several donors made up about 4.5% of naive CD4 clonotypes.

Trimming removed 7 bases from V and 5 bases from J, with 21 bases in between. The CDR3 is 15 residues long. CDR1 and CDR2 from the germline V gene are MNHNS and SASEGT. CD45RO-negative CD8 cells positively selected for CCR7 made up the naive population, which excluded terminally differentiated effector memory CD45RA+ cells. With respect to this clone: Its specificity is not known.

Assay runs were performed at deep level. Measured with immunoSEQ multiplex PCR; TCRdb has only the in-frame clones, and not every one. The sample holds roughly 2,000,000 clones, roughly 93% seen once. The genes are TRBV6-1 and TRBJ2-7, with a possible D match to TRBD1 (6 bases). This clonotype originated in a man aged 18 to 30 in good health. Some clones in this sample may be carry-over from other donors' samples. The sequencing sample was made of naive CD8+ T cells from PBMCs. This chain's CDR3 is CASKGRRTAIDEQYF. CDR3 coding DNA: TGTGCCAGCAAGGGGCGCAGGACAGCAATCGACGAGCAGTACTTC.